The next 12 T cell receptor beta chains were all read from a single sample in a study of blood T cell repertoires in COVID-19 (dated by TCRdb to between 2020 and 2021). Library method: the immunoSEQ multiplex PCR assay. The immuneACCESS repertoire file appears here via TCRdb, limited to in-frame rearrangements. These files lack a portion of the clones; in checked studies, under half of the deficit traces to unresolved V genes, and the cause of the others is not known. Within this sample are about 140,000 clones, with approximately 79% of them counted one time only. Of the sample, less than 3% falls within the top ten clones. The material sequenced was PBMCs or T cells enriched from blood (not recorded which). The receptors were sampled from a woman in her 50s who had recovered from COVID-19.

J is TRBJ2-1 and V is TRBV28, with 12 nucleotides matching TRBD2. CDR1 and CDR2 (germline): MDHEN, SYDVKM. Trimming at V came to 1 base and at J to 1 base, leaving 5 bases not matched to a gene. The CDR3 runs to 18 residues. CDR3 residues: CASSLSSTSGSSYNEQFF. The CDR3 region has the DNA TGTGCCAGCAGTTTATCTTCGACTAGCGGGAGTTCCTACAATGAGCAGTTCTTC.

CDR3 residues: CASSPPEGGLETQYF. The CDR3 bases are TGTGCCAGCAGCCCCCCGGAGGGGGGGTTAGAGACCCAGTACTTC. The chain links TRBV3-1 (or the pseudogene TRBV3-2) to TRBJ2-5; maybe TRBD2 (7 bases). Germline lookup yields CDR1 LGHDT and CDR2 YNNKEL (reference sequence). Trimming removed 4 bases at V and 4 bases at J, with 16 bases between. The CDR3 runs 15 residues.

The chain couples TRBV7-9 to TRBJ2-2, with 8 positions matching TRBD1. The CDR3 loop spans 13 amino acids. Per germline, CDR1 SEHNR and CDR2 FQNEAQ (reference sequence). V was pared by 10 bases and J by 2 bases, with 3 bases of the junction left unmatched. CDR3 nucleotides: TGTGCCACCACAGGGGGAAACACCGGGGAGCTGTTTTTT. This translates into CATTGGNTGELFF.

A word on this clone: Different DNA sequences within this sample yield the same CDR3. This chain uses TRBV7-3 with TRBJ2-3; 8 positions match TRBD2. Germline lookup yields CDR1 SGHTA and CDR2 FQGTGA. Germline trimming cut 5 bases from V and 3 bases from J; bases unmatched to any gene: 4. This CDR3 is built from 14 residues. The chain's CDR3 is CASSPGGPTDTQYF. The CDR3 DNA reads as TGTGCCAGCAGCCCGGGAGGGCCAACAGATACGCAGTATTTT.

CDR3 coding DNA: TGTGCCAGCAGTATCGGCTCCTACAATGAGCAGTTCTTC. It yields the protein CASSIGSYNEQFF. The V and J genes are TRBV2 and TRBJ2-1, with D unresolved. The V gene lost 5 bases and the J gene lost 0 bases, with 5 bases spanning the gap. This CDR3 contains 13 residues. Germline CDR1 SNHLY, CDR2 FYNNEI.

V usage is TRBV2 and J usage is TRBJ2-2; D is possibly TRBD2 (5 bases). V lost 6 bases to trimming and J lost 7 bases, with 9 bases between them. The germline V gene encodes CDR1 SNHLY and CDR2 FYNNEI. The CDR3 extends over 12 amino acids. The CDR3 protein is CASSSGYGELFF. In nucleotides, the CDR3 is TGTGCCAGCAGCTCGGGGTACGGGGAGCTGTTTTTT.

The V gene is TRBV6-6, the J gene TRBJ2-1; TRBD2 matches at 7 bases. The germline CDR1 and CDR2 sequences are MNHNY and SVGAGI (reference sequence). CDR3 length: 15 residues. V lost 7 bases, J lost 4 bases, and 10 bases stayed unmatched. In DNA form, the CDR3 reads TGTGCCAGCACCCAGACTAGCCGAGCTTACAATGAGCAGTTCTTC. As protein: CASTQTSRAYNEQFF.

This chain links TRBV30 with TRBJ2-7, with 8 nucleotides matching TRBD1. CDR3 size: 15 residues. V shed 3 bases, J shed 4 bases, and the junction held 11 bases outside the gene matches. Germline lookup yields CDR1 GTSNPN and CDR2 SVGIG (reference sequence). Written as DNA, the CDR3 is TGTGCCTGGAGCAGGCCCAAGGACAGGGTTTACGAGCAGTACTTC. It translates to CAWSRPKDRVYEQYF.

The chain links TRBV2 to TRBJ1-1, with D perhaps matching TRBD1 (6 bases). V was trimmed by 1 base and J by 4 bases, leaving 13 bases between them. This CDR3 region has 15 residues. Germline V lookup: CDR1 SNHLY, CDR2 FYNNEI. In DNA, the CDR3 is TGTGCCAGCAGTGAAGGCGTGGGGGCGCCCACTGAAGCTTTCTTT. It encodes CASSEGVGAPTEAFF.

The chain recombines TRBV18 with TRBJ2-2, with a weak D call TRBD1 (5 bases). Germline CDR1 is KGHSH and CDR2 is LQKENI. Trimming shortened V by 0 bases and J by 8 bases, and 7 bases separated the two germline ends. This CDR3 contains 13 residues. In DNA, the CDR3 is TGTGCCAGCTCACCACCGGCAGGGGGGGAGCTGTTTTTT. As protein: CASSPPAGGELFF.

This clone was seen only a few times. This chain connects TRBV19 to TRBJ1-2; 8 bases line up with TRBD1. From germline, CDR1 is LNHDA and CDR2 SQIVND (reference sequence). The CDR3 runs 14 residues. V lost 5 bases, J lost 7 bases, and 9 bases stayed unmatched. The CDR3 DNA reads TGTGCCAGTAGTCCGACAGGGGATTTGCTTGGCTACACCTTC. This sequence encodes CASSPTGDLLGYTF.

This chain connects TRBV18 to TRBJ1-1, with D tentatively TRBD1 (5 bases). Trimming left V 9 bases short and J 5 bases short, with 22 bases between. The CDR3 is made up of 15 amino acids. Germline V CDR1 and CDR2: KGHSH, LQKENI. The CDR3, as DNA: TGTGCCAGTCTTCCTAGAGGTGGGGGGAAGACTGAAGCTTTCTTT. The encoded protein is CASLPRGGGKTEAFF.